The 30 T cell receptor beta chains below all came from one sample that was sequenced in a study of cytomegalovirus exposure and HLA in healthy donors. A multiplex PCR was run with 60 Vbeta primers and 13 Jbeta primers. Produced via immunoSEQ multiplex PCR; TCRdb's table is partial and in-frame only. The sample includes approximately 100,000 clones, less than 85% seen only once; the top ten take roughly 1.8%. The sequenced sample consisted of PBMCs. The receptors were gathered from a male donor in good health and CMV-seronegative.

The chain joins TRBV28 to TRBJ2-7, with TRBD1 matching 7 bases. Germline CDR1 reads MDHEN; CDR2 reads SYDVKM. The trim removed 8 bases at V and 2 bases at J, leaving 9 bases unmatched. The CDR3 covers 14 residues. CDR3 in DNA: TGTGCCAGCGAAGGGACAGACTTAGCCTACGAGCAGTACTTC. It is translated as CASEGTDLAYEQYF.

This clone was found a few times. The chain recombines TRBV19 with TRBJ2-1; TRBD2 matches 11 bases. The CDR3 spans 15 residues. V shed 5 bases and J 4 bases; nucleotides not matched to a gene: 4. Germline assignment: CDR1 LNHDA and CDR2 SQIVND (reference sequence). CDR3 loop: CASSAGLAGYNEQFF. The CDR3 DNA is TGTGCCAGTAGTGCTGGACTAGCGGGTTACAATGAGCAGTTCTTC.

The V gene is TRBV9, the J gene TRBJ2-3; D not certain. Trimming removed 4 bases from V and 2 bases from J, with 26 bases in between. CDR1 is SGDLS, CDR2 YYNGEE, per germline. This CDR3 has 19 residues. The CDR3 loop reads CASSPSWVGGRGSTDTQYF. CDR3 DNA sequence: TGTGCCAGCAGCCCTTCCTGGGTAGGCGGAAGAGGATCCACAGATACGCAGTATTTT.

The rearrangement joins TRBV28 to TRBJ1-4; D is uncertain. V shed 6 bases and J shed 4 bases, with 18 bases lying between them. This CDR3 region has 16 residues. CDR1 is MDHEN, CDR2 SYDVKM, per germline. CDR3 loop: CASRRTIDMNNEKLFF. CDR3 bases: TGTGCCAGCAGACGTACGATCGACATGAATAATGAAAAACTGTTTTTT.

This clone occurred once. The gene calls are TRBV7-2 and TRBJ2-7; D gene uncertain. Germline values: CDR1 SGHTA, CDR2 FQGNSA. The CDR3 is 11 residues long. V gave up 4 bases and J gave up 6 bases, with 7 bases separating them. CDR3 sequence reads: CASSSSIEQYF. The CDR3 bases are TGTGCCAGCAGCTCGTCTATCGAGCAGTACTTC.

The chain has TRBV7-3 and TRBJ2-7; D gene ambiguous. The CDR3 loop spans 14 amino acids. Germline CDR1 and CDR2: SGHTA and FQGTGA. Trimming pared 0 bases from V and 3 bases from J, leaving 9 bases between. The CDR3 loop reads CASSLTVYSYEQYF. The CDR3 nucleotides are TGTGCCAGCAGCTTAACGGTTTACAGCTACGAGCAGTACTTC.

The V and J genes are TRBV27 and TRBJ2-5; 11 positions match TRBD2. CDR1 and CDR2 (germline): MNHEY, SMNVEV (reference sequence). The CDR3 has 15 residues. V was pared by 8 bases and J by 2 bases, with 7 bases of the junction left unmatched. The CDR3 region is CASRVAGGRQETQYF. The DNA for the CDR3 is TGTGCCAGCCGAGTAGCGGGAGGGAGGCAAGAGACCCAGTACTTC.

The genes are TRBV5-6 and TRBJ2-2; 12 bases are shared with TRBD1. CDR3 size: 17 residues. V dropped 4 bases and J dropped 7; count of bases not matched to a gene: 11. Looked up from germline, CDR1 is SGHDT and CDR2 is YYEEEE. In DNA form, the CDR3 reads TGTGCCAGCAGCCTCTCCGGGACAGGGGGCGCCGACGGGGAGCTGTTTTTT. Its translation is CASSLSGTGGADGELFF.

As to this clone: The sample holds other DNA sequences that translate to the same CDR3. The gene calls are TRBV5-1 and TRBJ1-1, with a possible D match to TRBD1 (6 bases). The germline V and J ends were trimmed by 0 bases and 6 bases, with 6 bases remaining between them. The CDR3 has 12 amino acids. The V gene's germline CDR1 is SGHRS and CDR2 YFSETQ. Here the CDR3 reads CASSLGGPEAFF. The CDR3 DNA sequence: TGCGCCAGCAGCTTGGGGGGGCCTGAAGCTTTCTTT. The full variable domain, in which reference TRBV5-1 and TRBJ1-1 provide the parts outside the CDR3, is KAGVTQTPRYLIKTRGQQVTLSCSPISGHRSVSWYQQTPGQGLQFLFEYFSETQRNKGNFPGRFSGRQFSNSRSEMNVSTLELGDSALYLCASSLGGPEAFFGQGTRLTVV.

The chain combines TRBV27 with TRBJ2-7, with TRBD1 matching over 8 bases. The CDR3 sequence is 16 residues long. The V and J ends lost 3 bases and 2 bases, in that order; junction bases with no gene match: 9. Germline CDR1 and CDR2: MNHEY and SMNVEV (reference sequence). The CDR3 loop is CASSFTSGQATYEQYF. The CDR3 region has the DNA TGTGCCAGCAGTTTTACTTCGGGACAGGCCACCTACGAGCAGTACTTC.

This clone has only a few counts. The chain combines TRBV7-3 with TRBJ1-1; D possibly corresponds to TRBD1 (5 bases). The CDR3 totals 14 residues. The germline V gene encodes CDR1 SGHTA and CDR2 FQGTGA. Trimming took 5 bases from V and 6 from J, leaving 16 bases between them. This CDR3 reads CASSQREQDPEAFF. DNA of the CDR3: TGTGCCAGCAGCCAACGAGAACAGGATCCTGAAGCTTTCTTT. Complete variable domain (other parts from reference TRBV7-3 and TRBJ1-1): GAGVSQTPSNKVTEKGKYVELRCDPISGHTALYWYRQSLGQGPEFLIYFQGTGAADDSGLPNDRFFAVRPEGSVSTLKIQRTERGDSAVYLCASSQREQDPEAFFGQGTRLTVV.

The chain employs TRBV9 and TRBJ1-4; 7 bases map to TRBD1. The CDR3 extends over 15 amino acids. CDR1 is SGDLS and CDR2 is YYNGEE in the germline V gene. V trimming: 0 bases; J trimming: 8 bases; junction bases outside the gene matches: 7. Here the CDR3 reads CASSVEGQANEKLFF. CDR3 bases: TGTGCCAGCAGCGTAGAAGGACAGGCCAACGAAAAACTGTTTTTT.

This clone was seen only a few times. This sequence joins TRBV27 and TRBJ2-7, with 14 nucleotides matching TRBD2. This CDR3 contains 14 residues. The germline gives CDR1 MNHEY, CDR2 SMNVEV (reference sequence). The J segment lost 6 bases and the V segment lost 6 bases, leaving 4 bases of the junction unmatched. The chain's CDR3 is CASSPGTSGSEQYF. The CDR3 coding sequence is TGTGCCAGCAGCCCCGGGACTAGCGGGAGCGAGCAGTACTTC.

V usage is TRBV2 and J usage is TRBJ1-5, with D uncertain. The CDR3 length is 13 residues. Germline V lookup: CDR1 SNHLY, CDR2 FYNNEI. V shed 6 bases and J shed 0 bases, with 6 bases lying between them. CDR3 sequence: CASRYNSNQPQHF. In DNA, the CDR3 is TGTGCCAGCAGATACAATAGCAATCAGCCCCAGCATTTT.

The chain couples TRBV7-9 to TRBJ2-7, with TRBD2 matching over 7 bases. CDR1 and CDR2 (germline): SEHNR, FQNEAQ (reference sequence). Trimming cost V 1 base and J 6 bases; bases outside gene matches: 6. The CDR3 has 14 residues. The CDR3 sequence is CASSLGMGGTEQYF. The CDR3 DNA follows: TGTGCCAGCAGCTTAGGGATGGGAGGGACCGAGCAGTACTTC.

This clone turned up a few times. V is TRBV6-5 and J is TRBJ2-2; D is possibly TRBD2 (5 bases). V dropped 10 bases and J dropped 8 bases, with 8 bases sitting between them. This CDR3 has 10 amino acids. Germline-derived CDR1 and CDR2 are MNHEY and SVGAGI. The chain's CDR3 is CATGGGELFF. As DNA, the CDR3 is TGTGCCACCGGAGGTGGGGAGCTGTTTTTT.

The rearrangement links TRBV6-6 to TRBJ2-7; D might be TRBD2 (5 bases). Trimming shortened V by 10 bases and J by 5 bases, and 18 bases separated the two germline ends. Looked up from germline, CDR1 is MNHNY and CDR2 is SVGAGI (reference sequence). The CDR3 loop spans 13 amino acids. CDR3 sequence: CATLSVVSNEQYF. CDR3 nucleotide sequence: TGTGCCACCCTTAGCGTTGTGTCCAACGAGCAGTACTTC.

The rearrangement uses TRBV5-1 and TRBJ2-1; TRBD2 matches 9 bases. This CDR3 comprises 16 residues. CDR1 SGHRS and CDR2 YFSETQ come from the germline V gene. Trimming cost V 4 bases and J 5 bases; bases outside gene matches: 10. The CDR3, as DNA: TGCGCCAGCAGCGAGGCGGGAGGGCCAGGGGACAATGAGCAGTTCTTC. This sequence encodes CASSEAGGPGDNEQFF. The whole variable domain, filled in from reference TRBV5-1 and TRBJ2-1, reads KAGVTQTPRYLIKTRGQQVTLSCSPISGHRSVSWYQQTPGQGLQFLFEYFSETQRNKGNFPGRFSGRQFSNSRSEMNVSTLELGDSALYLCASSEAGGPGDNEQFFGPGTRLTVL.

The chain employs TRBV4-2 and TRBJ2-3; perhaps TRBD2 as D (6 bases). Trimming pared 0 bases from V and 2 bases from J, leaving 12 bases between. The CDR3 consists of 16 residues. Germline CDR1 LGHNA, CDR2 YNFKEQ. The CDR3 DNA follows: TGTGCCAGCAGCCAAGAGGGAGGACAATTCACAGATACGCAGTATTTT. Protein: CASSQEGGQFTDTQYF.

Details on this clone: A read error may produce the germline difference seen at one junction end. The chain employs TRBV7-9 and TRBJ2-1; the match to TRBD1 covers 7 bases. This CDR3 spans 16 amino acids. Germline V CDR1 and CDR2: SEHNR, FQNEAQ (reference sequence). In DNA, the CDR3 is TGTTCCAGCAGCTTAGCAGGAAGGGCAGGGGGCAATGAGCAGTTCTTC. Its protein product is CSSSLAGRAGGNEQFF.

This clone has more than one count but fewer than ten. The J gene is TRBJ2-1, the V gene TRBV5-1; 7 positions agree with TRBD1. Trimming took 4 bases from V and 13 from J; bases not matched to a gene: 5. This CDR3 is 11 amino acids long. Per the germline V gene, CDR1 is SGHRS and CDR2 is YFSETQ. The CDR3 nucleotides read TGCGCCAGCAGCGATGGGACAGAACAGTTCTTC. Its protein product is CASSDGTEQFF.

V and J are TRBV5-1 and TRBJ2-3; 8 nucleotides match TRBD2. From germline, CDR1 is SGHRS and CDR2 YFSETQ. With V trimmed by 4 bases and J by 1 base, 11 bases remained unmatched. This CDR3 has 17 residues. This CDR3 is CASSPRGGATGTDTQYF. DNA of the CDR3: TGCGCCAGCAGCCCCCGGGGGGGGGCCACTGGCACAGATACGCAGTATTTT.

In this sample, this clone turned up a few times. The chain is built from TRBV10-2 and TRBJ1-1; D possibly corresponds to TRBD1 (5 bases). CDR3 size: 13 residues. The germline V gene has CDR1 WSHSY and CDR2 SAAADI. The V end was cut by 8 bases, the J end by 4 bases, with 14 bases between. The CDR3, as DNA: TGCGCCAGCCAGCGGGGGGAGGGCACTGAAGCTTTCTTT. It yields the protein CASQRGEGTEAFF.

This chain links TRBV5-1 with TRBJ2-2, with 9 bases that match TRBD2. The CDR3 runs to 18 residues. In germline, CDR1 is SGHRS, CDR2 YFSETQ. The V gene end was trimmed by 4 bases and the J gene end by 2 bases; junction bases not matched to a gene: 12. CDR3 region: CASSPRTGLALNTGELFF. The CDR3 DNA follows: TGCGCCAGCAGCCCTCGGACAGGACTAGCGCTTAACACCGGGGAGCTGTTTTTT.

This clone was seen a few times. The chain is built from TRBV29-1 and TRBJ2-3; 10 bases agree with TRBD2. The V gene's germline CDR1 is SQVTM and CDR2 ANQGSEA. V lost 4 bases and J lost 2; bases outside the gene matches: 21. The CDR3 contains 20 residues. CDR3 nucleotide sequence: TGCAGCGTTGGTAACCGTGGAGAACTGAGAGCGGGAGGGGCCACAGATACGCAGTATTTT. It translates to CSVGNRGELRAGGATDTQYF.

The rearrangement uses TRBV30 and TRBJ2-2, with D possibly matching TRBD2 (6 bases). Germline V gene lookup returns CDR1 GTSNPN and CDR2 SVGIG (reference sequence). Trimming shortened V by 2 bases and J by 6 bases, and 10 bases separated the two germline ends. The CDR3 runs 13 residues. In DNA form, the CDR3 reads TGTGCCTGGAGTCCGGGGGAGCCCGGGGAGCTGTTTTTT. Translated, it gives CAWSPGEPGELFF.

The CDR3, as DNA: TGTGCCAGCAGTTTGGGACTAGCCTTCAATGAGCAGTTCTTC. Protein sequence: CASSLGLAFNEQFF. The V and J genes are TRBV28 and TRBJ2-1; TRBD2 agrees at 9 bases. Unmatched junction bases numbered 3, after V lost 3 bases and J lost 6 bases. The CDR3 length is 14 residues. Germline-derived CDR1 and CDR2 are MDHEN and SYDVKM.

This sequence joins TRBV5-1 and TRBJ1-4; tentative D call: TRBD1 (5 bases). Deletions cut 3 bases from V and 3 bases from J, with 12 bases between. Germline V CDR1 and CDR2: SGHRS, YFSETQ. This CDR3 spans 15 amino acids. The CDR3 protein is CASSSGGVANEKLFF. The CDR3 DNA follows: TGCGCCAGCAGCTCCGGGGGGGTGGCTAATGAAAAACTGTTTTTT.

The gene calls are TRBV7-6 and TRBJ2-7, with D uncertain. Trimming stripped 2 bases from V and 3 bases from J, with 14 bases between. This CDR3 is 15 amino acids long. Germline CDR1 and CDR2: SGHVS and FNYEAQ. Written as DNA, the CDR3 is TGTGCCAGCAGCTTAATTGATAACAGCAACTACGAGCAGTACTTC. This encodes CASSLIDNSNYEQYF.

The chain is built from TRBV6-6 and TRBJ1-5; D unclear. Trimming stripped 2 bases from V and 6 bases from J, with 17 bases between. Germline values: CDR1 MNHNY, CDR2 SVGAGI (reference sequence). The CDR3 sequence is 16 residues long. CDR3 protein: CASSYGTGGIVQPQHF. For the CDR3, the DNA is TGTGCCAGCAGTTACGGAACGGGAGGCATAGTTCAGCCCCAGCATTTT.